This is a list of T cell receptor beta chains from one sample in a study of PD-L1 blockade in urothelial cancer. Clones were sequenced by immunoSEQ multiplex PCR, and TCRdb holds only the in-frame ones, with some missing. This table has around 22,000 clones, 70% to 90% appearing once. The source was PBMCs, collected around atezolizumab (anti-PD-L1) treatment. The receptors derive from a man aged 45 to 65 with urothelial cancer. Each CDR3 is given with its conserved first and last residue. Only part of the rows carry a size: once, few, many, or a class if the clone is expanded.

clone size	V gene	J gene	CDR3 protein
.	TRBV19	TRBJ1-1	CASSMRAPGWAFF
.	TRBV11-2	TRBJ2-6	CASTFFGTAVSGANVLTF
.	TRBV6-6	TRBJ2-3	CASSQAAGQSTDTQYF
.	TRBV10-1	TRBJ1-1	CASSAYPGTLGTEAFF
.	TRBV6-4	TRBJ2-2	CASSATSTGELFF
.	TRBV12-5	TRBJ2-3	CASGTGTGRTDTQYF
few	TRBV1	TRBJ2-1	CTSSHAGTGDYNEQFF
.	TRBV5-4	TRBJ2-4	CASSPETAGATKNIQYF
.	TRBV15	TRBJ2-3	CATSAQGGTDTQYF
.	TRBV6-6	TRBJ2-5	CASSLRTEFQETQYF
.	TRBV7-8	TRBJ2-7	CASSQGLALAYEQYF
.	TRBV7-8	TRBJ1-2	CASSIRRDSGYGYTF
.	TRBV30	TRBJ2-2	CAWRGGHDGTGELFF
.	TRBV4-3	TRBJ2-1	CASSLLARDSNEQFF
.	TRBV30	TRBJ2-6	CAWSRLLGANVLTF
few	TRBV19	TRBJ2-3	CASSIARASTDTQYF
.	TRBV5-4	TRBJ2-3	CASSHGVSLGASTDTQYF
.	TRBV11-2	TRBJ1-1	CASSLEDSRAFF
.	TRBV2	TRBJ2-5	CASSGRVLAGGPETQYF
.	TRBV9	TRBJ1-3	CASSSTGSDGNTIYF
.	TRBV27	TRBJ2-1	CASSFSSSGQRNEQFF
.	TRBV7-3	TRBJ2-2	CASSKQLGGLGTGELFF
.	TRBV30	TRBJ2-3	CAWRQGPDTQYF
.	TRBV28	TRBJ2-1	CASSLGRAPDNEQFF
.	TRBV12-5	TRBJ1-3	CASGLVVSGTGYGNTIYF
.	TRBV19	TRBJ2-3	CATSGSSTDTQYF
.	TRBV7-2	TRBJ2-5	CASSLDIGRRQETQYF
.	TRBV19	TRBJ2-2	CASSQVAGTGELFF
once	TRBV19	TRBJ2-5	CASSTVWAGETQYF
once	TRBV5-4	TRBJ2-2	CASSLGLAANTGELFF
.	TRBV18	TRBJ1-3	CASSPRTDRNTIYF
.	TRBV6-1	TRBJ1-2	CAVHQEAIYGYTF
.	TRBV5-6	TRBJ2-2	CASSLASPELFF
.	TRBV30	TRBJ2-7	CACLGTGTYEQYF
.	TRBV6-6	TRBJ2-7	CASSYTTGLVGYEQYF
.	TRBV5-6	TRBJ1-2	CASSKMRGYTF
few	TRBV13	TRBJ1-2	CASSLRQGRNSGGGYTF
.	TRBV10-1	TRBJ1-2	CASSEGTGYGYTF
.	TRBV29-1	TRBJ2-1	CSVEVLALRDEQFF
.	TRBV19	TRBJ2-7	CASSIARGEQYF
.	TRBV2	TRBJ2-3	CAIAGEDTQYF
.	TRBV19	TRBJ2-3	CASSDRDRGPTGRADTQYF
.	TRBV9	TRBJ2-2	CASSVVVAGVTGELFF
.	TRBV14	TRBJ2-7	CASSQMGGYEQYF
once	TRBV27	TRBJ2-3	CASSRRTGGKADTQYF
.	TRBV7-7	TRBJ1-4	CASSLGAGRGEKLFF
.	TRBV5-1	TRBJ2-5	CASSLGAGTRSETQYF
.	TRBV4-3	TRBJ2-7	CASSQGRGDEQYF
.	TRBV30	TRBJ2-2	CAWTGLAGRGTGELFF
once	TRBV5-4	TRBJ2-3	CASSLAGDTQYF
.	TRBV11-2	TRBJ2-2	CASSLTTVGGVNTGELFF
once	TRBV27	.	CASSFRGDRGGYEQYF
once	TRBV19	TRBJ1-1	CASSIGQMNTEAFF
.	TRBV7-2	TRBJ2-5	CASSVWTGYQETQYF